This is a list of T cell receptor beta chains from one sample in a study of T cell changes during pregnancy in multiple sclerosis. The data were produced by immunoSEQ multiplex PCR, yet TCRdb's version contains in-frame clones alone and is incomplete. The data hold about 36,000 clones, with 88% observed a single time. The sample here was CD4+ T cells from peripheral blood mononuclear cells, taken in the first trimester of pregnancy. These receptors were taken from a female donor with multiple sclerosis, enrolled in a pregnancy study. Both conserved end residues are part of each CDR3. A D gene is named only where the DNA matches it firmly. The size field is filled for only some rows; it gives once, few, many or a size class.

D,V,size,J,CDR3,DNA
.,TRBV7-2,.,TRBJ1-2,CASSPALWEYGYTF,TGTGCCAGCAGCCCCGCACTTTGGGAGTATGGCTACACCTTC
TRBD1,TRBV19,.,TRBJ2-7,CASSARTGEAYEQYF,TGTGCCAGTAGTGCCCGGACAGGGGAGGCCTACGAGCAGTACTTC
.,TRBV19,.,TRBJ1-1,CASSGTLVTEAFF,TGTGCCAGTAGTGGGACATTGGTTACTGAAGCTTTCTTT
.,TRBV10-1,.,TRBJ2-1,CASSEYSNEQFF,TGCGCCAGCAGTGAATACAGCAATGAGCAGTTCTTC
TRBD1,TRBV5-1,.,TRBJ2-7,CASSSQGDSYEQYF,TGCGCCAGCAGCAGCCAGGGGGACTCCTACGAGCAGTACTTC
.,TRBV6-4,.,TRBJ1-6,CASSEHGNSPLHF,TGTGCCAGCAGTGAGCACGGGAATTCACCCCTCCACTTT
TRBD2,TRBV7-9,.,TRBJ2-1,CASSSGLAGERNEQFF,TGTGCCAGCAGCTCGGGACTAGCGGGGGAGAGGAATGAGCAGTTCTTC
TRBD1,TRBV2,.,TRBJ1-1,CASSPQGVRTEAFF,TGTGCCAGCAGTCCACAGGGGGTACGAACTGAAGCTTTCTTT
.,TRBV6-5,.,TRBJ1-3,CASSPTQGWGNTIYF,TGTGCCAGCAGTCCAACTCAGGGGTGGGGAAACACCATATATTTT
TRBD1,TRBV27,.,TRBJ2-1,CASSPGQVSSYNEQFF,TGTGCCAGCAGTCCGGGACAGGTTAGCTCCTACAATGAGCAGTTCTTC
.,TRBV19,.,TRBJ2-2,CASSIDQGTGELFF,TGTGCCAGTAGTATAGATCAGGGGACCGGGGAGCTGTTTTTT
.,TRBV19,once,TRBJ2-5,CASTQTGGAGETQYF,TGTGCCAGTACCCAAACCGGGGGAGCGGGAGAGACCCAGTACTTC
TRBD2,TRBV27,.,TRBJ2-1,CASSLPARSGTSGRILYNEQFF,TGTGCCAGCAGTTTACCGGCCAGGTCCGGGACTAGCGGGAGGATTCTATACAATGAGCAGTTCTTC
TRBD1,TRBV7-8,.,TRBJ1-1,CASSSGTVNTEAFF,TGTGCCAGCAGCTCCGGGACAGTGAACACTGAAGCTTTCTTT
TRBD1,TRBV10-3,.,TRBJ1-1,CATSGTGITEAFF,TGTGCCACCTCCGGGACAGGGATCACTGAAGCTTTCTTT
TRBD2,TRBV5-4,once,TRBJ2-3,CASSLGLAPDTQYF,TGTGCCAGCAGCTTGGGACTAGCCCCAGATACGCAGTATTTT
TRBD1,TRBV28,.,TRBJ2-7,CASIPGGPGQGAKQYF,TGTGCCAGCATTCCGGGGGGCCCCGGACAGGGGGCGAAGCAGTACTTC
.,TRBV6-1,.,TRBJ1-1,CASGETEAFF,TGTGCCAGTGGGGAGACTGAAGCTTTCTTT
.,TRBV5-6,.,TRBJ2-7,CASSLVTVISYEQYF,TGTGCCAGCAGCTTGGTGACAGTCATCTCCTACGAGCAGTACTTC
.,TRBV27,.,TRBJ1-1,CASRGMAGDTEAFF,TGTGCCAGCAGGGGCATGGCAGGCGACACTGAAGCTTTCTTT
.,TRBV27,.,TRBJ2-3,CASSFIGGRGGDTQYF,TGTGCCAGCAGTTTCATTGGGGGAAGGGGGGGAGATACGCAGTATTTT
TRBD1,TRBV7-2,once,TRBJ1-2,CASSLPGQGFFGYTF,TGTGCCAGCAGCTTACCCGGACAGGGATTTTTTGGCTACACCTTC
.,TRBV11-2,.,TRBJ2-7,CASSYTSTPYEQYF,TGTGCCAGCAGCTATACAAGTACACCCTACGAGCAGTACTTC
TRBD1,TRBV6-6,.,TRBJ1-2,CATERTGITSIYGYTF,TGTGCCACAGAGAGGACAGGGATCACGAGTATCTATGGCTACACCTTC
TRBD1,TRBV18,.,TRBJ2-1,CASSLDGTVRPGQFF,TGTGCCAGCTCCTTAGATGGGACAGTCCGACCCGGGCAGTTCTTC
.,TRBV4-1,.,TRBJ2-2,CASSQARLPVAGELFF,TGCGCCAGCAGCCAAGCACGTTTACCCGTAGCCGGGGAGCTGTTTTTT
.,TRBV10-3,.,TRBJ1-1,CAISEGGTGTAFF,TGTGCCATCAGTGAAGGAGGCACAGGGACAGCTTTCTTT
.,TRBV5-4,.,TRBJ2-7,CASSAGFQGRGEQYF,TGTGCCAGCAGCGCCGGCTTCCAAGGGCGGGGAGAGCAGTACTTC
TRBD1,TRBV10-3,.,TRBJ2-3,CAISRTGGASADTQYF,TGTGCCATCAGTCGGACAGGGGGCGCCTCGGCAGATACGCAGTATTTT
.,TRBV11-2,.,TRBJ1-1,CASSLDRIRTEAFF,TGTGCCAGCAGCTTAGACAGAATAAGAACTGAAGCTTTCTTT
TRBD1,TRBV4-1,.,TRBJ2-1,CASSQDPTGTGAYNEQFF,TGCGCCAGCAGCCAAGACCCAACCGGGACAGGCGCCTACAATGAGCAGTTCTTC
.,TRBV6-5,.,TRBJ2-7,CASSYSGQSTYEQYF,TGTGCCAGCAGTTACTCAGGACAGTCCACCTACGAGCAGTACTTC
TRBD1,TRBV27,.,TRBJ2-5,CASRLTGAETQYF,TGTGCCAGCAGACTTACAGGGGCAGAGACCCAGTACTTC
.,TRBV15,.,TRBJ2-7,CATSRDTSYEQYF,TGTGCCACCAGTCGGGACACCTCCTACGAGCAGTACTTC
.,TRBV9,.,TRBJ2-7,CASSVRESGYEQYF,TGTGCCAGCAGCGTCCGGGAGTCGGGCTACGAGCAGTACTTC
.,TRBV5-5,.,TRBJ2-7,CASSLGQNTYEQYF,TGTGCCAGCAGCTTGGGACAGAATACCTACGAGCAGTACTTC
TRBD1,TRBV7-8,.,TRBJ2-7,CASSPSRTGTISYEQYF,TGTGCCAGCAGCCCTAGCCGGACAGGAACTATCTCCTACGAGCAGTACTTC
TRBD2,TRBV11-1,.,TRBJ2-7,CASSLEGRLAGGNEQYF,TGTGCCAGCAGCTTAGAAGGCCGACTAGCGGGAGGTAACGAGCAGTACTTC
TRBD1,TRBV2,.,TRBJ1-6,CASSEIGQGYNSPLHF,TGTGCCAGCAGTGAAATCGGACAGGGGTATAATTCACCCCTCCACTTT
.,TRBV5-8,.,TRBJ1-6,CASSLGITGSPLHF,TGTGCCAGCAGCTTGGGCATTACAGGGTCACCCCTCCACTTT
.,TRBV10-2,.,TRBJ2-5,CASTRGAGETQYF,TGCGCCAGCACCCGGGGGGCGGGTGAGACCCAGTACTTC
TRBD2,TRBV13,.,TRBJ2-1,CASSASGRLYNEQFF,TGTGCCAGCAGCGCGAGCGGGAGATTATACAATGAGCAGTTCTTC
.,TRBV19,.,TRBJ1-5,CASSDPRGQPQHF,TGTGCCAGTAGTGACCCTAGGGGTCAGCCCCAGCATTTT
.,TRBV16,.,TRBJ1-4,CASSQSWQGEKLFF,TGTGCCAGCAGCCAATCGTGGCAGGGCGAAAAACTGTTTTTT
TRBD2,TRBV19,.,TRBJ2-1,CASSPLAGYNEQFF,TGTGCCAGTAGTCCGTTAGCGGGATACAATGAGCAGTTCTTC
TRBD2,TRBV2,.,TRBJ2-5,CASKLAEPPQETQYF,TGTGCCAGCAAACTAGCGGAGCCACCACAAGAGACCCAGTACTTC
.,TRBV27,.,TRBJ1-5,CASSLNGTPGNQPQHF,TGTGCCAGCAGTTTGAACGGGACACCAGGGAATCAGCCCCAGCATTTT
.,TRBV5-1,few,TRBJ2-2,CASSFSTPGTGELFF,TGCGCCAGCAGCTTTTCGACTCCTGGAACCGGGGAGCTGTTTTTT
TRBD1,TRBV7-3,once,TRBJ2-5,CASSRGQQETQYF,TGTGCCAGCAGCCGGGGACAGCAAGAGACCCAGTACTTC
.,TRBV5-1,.,TRBJ2-7,CASSSLDSGYEQYF,TGCGCCAGCAGCTCCCTAGATTCGGGCTACGAGCAGTACTTC
.,TRBV5-4,.,TRBJ1-2,CASSLQDRLYGYTF,TGTGCCAGCAGCTTGCAGGATAGACTATATGGCTACACCTTC
TRBD1,TRBV27,.,TRBJ1-1,CASSLSIGVGTGGNTEAFF,TGTGCCAGCAGTTTATCGATTGGGGTGGGGACAGGGGGAAACACTGAAGCTTTCTTT
.,TRBV6-5,once,TRBJ2-3,CATTGGTDTQYF,TGTGCCACCACCGGGGGCACAGATACGCAGTATTTT
TRBD1,TRBV9,.,TRBJ1-2,CASSSRDRGQRYTF,TGTGCCAGCAGCTCCCGAGACAGGGGGCAGCGCTACACCTTC
TRBD2,TRBV19,.,TRBJ2-7,CASSTNWGGPYEQYF,TGTGCCAGTAGTACCAACTGGGGAGGGCCCTACGAGCAGTACTTC
TRBD2,TRBV2,.,TRBJ2-3,CASPYGSGGFTDTQYF,TGTGCCAGCCCCTACGGAAGCGGGGGATTCACAGATACGCAGTATTTT
.,TRBV19,.,TRBJ2-3,CASSIWSSESTDTQYF,TGTGCCAGTAGTATATGGTCTAGCGAGTCCACAGATACGCAGTATTTT
TRBD2,TRBV7-2,.,TRBJ2-1,CASSSSSGGASEQFF,TGTGCCAGCAGCTCCTCTAGCGGGGGGGCCAGTGAGCAGTTCTTC
TRBD1,TRBV19,.,TRBJ1-2,CASSISSGGYGYTF,TGTGCCAGTAGTATATCCTCAGGGGGCTATGGCTACACCTTC
.,TRBV6-1,.,TRBJ1-5,CASNTQPSNQPQHF,TGTGCCAGCAATACACAGCCGAGCAATCAGCCCCAGCATTTT